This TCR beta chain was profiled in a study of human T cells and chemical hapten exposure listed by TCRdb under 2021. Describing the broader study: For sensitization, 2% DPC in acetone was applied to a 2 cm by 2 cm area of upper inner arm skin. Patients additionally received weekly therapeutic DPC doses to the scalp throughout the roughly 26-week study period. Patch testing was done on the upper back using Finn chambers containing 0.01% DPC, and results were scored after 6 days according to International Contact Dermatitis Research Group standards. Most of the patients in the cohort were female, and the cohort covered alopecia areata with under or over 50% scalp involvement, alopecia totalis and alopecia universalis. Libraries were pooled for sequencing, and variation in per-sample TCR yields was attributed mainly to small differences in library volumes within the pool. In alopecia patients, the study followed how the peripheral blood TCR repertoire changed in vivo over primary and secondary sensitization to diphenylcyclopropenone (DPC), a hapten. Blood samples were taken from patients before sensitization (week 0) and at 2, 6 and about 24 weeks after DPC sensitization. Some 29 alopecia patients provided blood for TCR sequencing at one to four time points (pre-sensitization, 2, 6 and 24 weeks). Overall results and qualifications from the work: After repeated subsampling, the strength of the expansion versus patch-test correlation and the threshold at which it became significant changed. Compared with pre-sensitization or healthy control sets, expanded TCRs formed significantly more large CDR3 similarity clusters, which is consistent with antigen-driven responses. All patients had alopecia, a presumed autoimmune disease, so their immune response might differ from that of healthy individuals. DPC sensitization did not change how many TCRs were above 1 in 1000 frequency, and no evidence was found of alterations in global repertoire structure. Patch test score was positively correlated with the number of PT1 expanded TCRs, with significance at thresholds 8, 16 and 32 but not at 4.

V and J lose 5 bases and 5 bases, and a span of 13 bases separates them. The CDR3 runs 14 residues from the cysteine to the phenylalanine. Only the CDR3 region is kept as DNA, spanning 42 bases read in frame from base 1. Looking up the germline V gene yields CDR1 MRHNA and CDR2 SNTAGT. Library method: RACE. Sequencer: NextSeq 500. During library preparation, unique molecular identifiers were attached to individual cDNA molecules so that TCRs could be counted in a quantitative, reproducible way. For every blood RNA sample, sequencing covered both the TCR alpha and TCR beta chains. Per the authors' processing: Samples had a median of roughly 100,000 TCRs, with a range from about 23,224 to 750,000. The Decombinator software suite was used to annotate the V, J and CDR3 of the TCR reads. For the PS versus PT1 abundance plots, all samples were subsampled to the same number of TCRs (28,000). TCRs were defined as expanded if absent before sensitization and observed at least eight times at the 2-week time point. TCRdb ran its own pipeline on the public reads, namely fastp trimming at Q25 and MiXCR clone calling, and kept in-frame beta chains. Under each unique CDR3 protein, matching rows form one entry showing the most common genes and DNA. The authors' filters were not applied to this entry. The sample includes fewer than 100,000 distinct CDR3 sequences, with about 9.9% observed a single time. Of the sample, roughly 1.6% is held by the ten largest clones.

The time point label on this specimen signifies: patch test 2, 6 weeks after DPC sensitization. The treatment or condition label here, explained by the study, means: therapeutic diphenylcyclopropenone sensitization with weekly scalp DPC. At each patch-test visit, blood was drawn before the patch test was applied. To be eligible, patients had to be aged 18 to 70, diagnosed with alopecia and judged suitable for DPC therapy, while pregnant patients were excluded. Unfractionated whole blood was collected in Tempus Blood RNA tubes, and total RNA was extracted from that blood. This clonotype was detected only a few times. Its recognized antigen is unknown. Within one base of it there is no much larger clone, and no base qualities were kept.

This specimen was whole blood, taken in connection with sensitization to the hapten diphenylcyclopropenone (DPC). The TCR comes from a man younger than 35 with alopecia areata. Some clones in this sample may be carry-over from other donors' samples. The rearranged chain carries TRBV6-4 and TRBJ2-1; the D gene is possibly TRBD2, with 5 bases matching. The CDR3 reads CASSPRLSNNEQFF. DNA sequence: TGTGCCAGCAGTCCAAGACTAAGCAACAATGAGCAGTTCTTC.